Here is one TCR beta chain with its context. This clone was counted between two and nine times. Its antigen is currently not known. Per-nucleotide qualities are absent, and no much larger clonotype sits a single base away. The immunoSEQ Assay, a bias-controlled multiplex PCR, was used to amplify TCRbeta CDR3 regions from genomic DNA. The paper's processing steps were these. Within the assay, amplification of reference gene primers was used to estimate how many nucleated cells each sample contained. To quantify the absolute abundance of each unique TCRbeta CDR3 rearrangement, sequence reads were collapsed and filtered. For each sample, productive Simpson clonality was calculated by taking the square root of Simpson's diversity index across productive rearrangements. What TCRdb holds here is the immuneACCESS table cut down to in-frame rearrangements. Part of the clones is not present; checked against another copy, under half of the missing clones reflect an unresolved V gene, and the others are unexplained. From that table come the V and J calls and clone size; the DNA was used to work out D and trimming. The sample table shows 150,000 to 200,000 clones, and more than 75% are seen once. 3.5% to 4.5% of the sample belongs to the ten largest clones.

The collaborating institutions used their own protocols to collect whole blood in K2EDTA tubes. For TCRbeta analysis, collaborators shipped samples in one of three forms: frozen whole blood, isolated PBMCs, or DNA extracted from either of those sample types. The data were taken from a study of blood T cell repertoires in COVID-19 (dated by TCRdb to about 2020). Notes on the research overall: The collaborator samples originated in the United States, Italy and Spain and spanned the acute and convalescent phases of COVID-19. The material from the prospective study consisted of cDNA or gDNA derived from T cells, B-cell-depleted T cells, or PBMCs. Subjects who had been exposed to COVID-19, were actively infected with it, or had recovered from it provided the deeply sampled blood TCRbeta repertoires that made up the dataset. The repertoires were made available in a free public database intended to serve as a resource for research on the immune response to SARS-CoV-2. The samples were drawn from two sources: the first 160 participants of the ongoing ImmuneRACE study, and over 1,000 subjects contributed by 6 global collaborators. A de-identified subject ID, COVID-19 status, age in years and sex were almost always included in the sample metadata. Where available, HLA class I and class II types were taken from metadata supplied by the sample provider and were not determined by assay-based typing. Overall results and qualifications from the work: How much clinical and demographic metadata was included differed by source and by participant, and the metadata was provided uncurated.

The cysteine opens and the phenylalanine closes a CDR3 of 17 amino acids. Here the CDR3 DNA is all that survives: 51 bases in frame from base 1. CDR1 and CDR2, looked up from the germline V gene, are WSHSY and SAAADI. V has 2 bases trimmed and J has 0 bases trimmed; junction bases matching no gene number 6. The sample taken for sequencing was peripheral blood. The chain joins TRBV10-2 to TRBJ1-4; 7 central bases correspond to TRBD1. This TCR came from a human donor in a cohort sampled during active COVID-19. This receptor has the CDR3 CASSEPYTGATNEKLFF. Read as DNA, the sequence is TGCGCCAGCAGTGAGCCCTACACAGGGGCAACTAATGAAAAACTGTTTTTT.